The sample holds many counts of the clone carrying this T cell receptor (beta chain). Antigen specificity is unknown. The authors took PBMCs from roughly 10 ml fresh peripheral blood. Amplified TCR beta CDR3 regions derived from RNA transcripts. HTBI primers were employed in a first-round RT-PCR of the TCR CDR3. TCRdb processed the multiplex PCR reads anew with MiXCR; each CDR3 protein has one entry. This sample has approximately 410,000 distinct CDR3 sequences; roughly 15% occur once, and the top ten carry roughly an eighth. This sample is drawn from a study of T cells in Graves' hyperthyroidism and ophthalmopathy. General observations from the study: Ophthalmopathy was predicted by the model a median of roughly 6.7 months ahead of onset.

This CDR3 spans 14 amino acids. CDR1 and CDR2 from the germline V gene are SGHAT and FQNNGV. The V and J ends lost 5 bases and 1 base respectively, with 8 bases between them. The sequence derives from a man between 18 and 29 years old with Graves' ophthalmopathy. This sequence joins TRBV11-2 and TRBJ2-2; the D gene is possibly TRBD1 (5 bases). The sample was blood. The CDR3 here is CASSPGQNTGELFF. CDR3 nucleotides: TGTGCCAGCAGCCCCGGACAGAACACCGGGGAGCTGTTTTTT. Drawing the rest from reference TRBV11-2 and TRBJ2-2, the complete variable domain is EAGVAQSPRYKIIEKRQSVAFWCNPISGHATLYWYQQILGQGPKLLIQFQNNGVVDDSQLPKDRFSAERLKGVDSTLKIQPAKLEDSAVYLCASSPGQNTGELFFGEGSRLTVL.